Listed here are 21 T cell receptor beta chains from one sample, sequenced in a study of tumor-infiltrating lymphocytes in primary liver carcinoma. The authors made TCR beta cDNA from roughly 480 ng total RNA with a constant-region primer. Each TCR beta library was derived from three nested multiplex PCR rounds that employed slightly modified ARM-PCR. In the first two PCR rounds, TRBV1-TRBV30 forward primers were paired with a C-beta reverse primer, and each round lasted approximately 10 cycles. TCRdb recomputed calls from the multiplex PCR reads with MiXCR, one row per CDR3 protein. The table shows about 330,000 distinct CDR3 sequences, with less than 70% occurring only once. Germline DNA was also extracted, with blood RNA taken from unsorted whole blood. Sequencing input: peripheral blood. The receptors shown here come from a man in his forties with primary liver carcinoma and hepatitis B virus infection.

As for this clonotype: This likely comes from a read error, as the CDR3 has no conserved phenylalanine or tryptophan at its end. J is TRBJ2-7 and V is TRBV12-3 or TRBV12-4; 8 bases match TRBD1. The CDR3 has 15 amino acids. CDR3 in amino acids: CASSFARQGPYEQYL. The CDR3 DNA reads TGTGCTAGCAGTTTCGCCCGACAGGGGCCCTACGAGCAGTACTTA.

The J gene is TRBJ2-3, the V gene TRBV19, with D perhaps TRBD1 or TRBD2 (5 bases each). Germline CDR1 is LNHDA and CDR2 is SQIVND (reference sequence). The length of the CDR3 is 14 residues. V dropped 2 bases and J dropped 7 bases, with 13 bases sitting between them. The CDR3, as DNA: TGTGCCAGTAGTATAAAAGAGGGGACGTATACGCAGTATTTT. Translating it yields CASSIKEGTYTQYF.

The chain uses TRBV29-1 and TRBJ2-3, with TRBD2 matching over 16 bases. Germline lookup yields CDR1 SQVTM and CDR2 ANQGSEA. This CDR3 is 18 amino acids long. CDR3 loop: CNVEGTSGRAPSTDTQYF. CDR3 DNA: TGCAACGTCGAAGGGACTAGCGGGAGGGCCCCAAGCACAGATACGCAGTATTTT.

In the case of this clonotype: One base away lies a much larger clone, so this may be a sequencing read error. J is TRBJ2-5 and V is TRBV6-1, with D possibly matching TRBD2 (6 bases). The CDR3 spans 17 residues. In germline, CDR1 is MNHNS, CDR2 SASEGT. V lost 5 bases and J 2 bases, leaving 21 bases between the germline ends. This CDR3 is CASSLGGNTNGQETQYF. DNA of the CDR3: TGTGCCAGCAGTTTAGGAGGGAACACCAACGGGCAAGAGACCCAGTACTTC.

On this clonotype itself: The DNA is omitted, as the CDR3 cannot be located on it reliably, and the CDR3 follows TCRdb's listing. CDR3 protein: CASRLGVGRGSTDTQYF. This chain joins TRBV11-2 and TRBJ2-3; TRBD2 is the table's D call, not checked against the DNA. Germline V gene data show CDR1 as SGHAT and CDR2 as FQNNGV. The CDR3 spans 17 amino acids, including both terminal residues.

The chain couples TRBV20-1 to TRBJ1-2, with a tentative D call TRBD1 (5 bases). The length of the CDR3 is 14 residues. The V gene lost 6 bases and the J gene lost 0 bases, with 14 bases spanning the gap. CDR1 is DFQATT and CDR2 is SNEGSKA in the germline V gene (reference sequence). This CDR3 is CSASAGTTNYGYTF. CDR3 bases: TGCAGTGCGAGCGCCGGGACCACTAACTATGGCTACACCTTC.

This clonotype was seen ten or more times. The chain recombines TRBV6-1 with TRBJ2-1; no clear D. This CDR3 spans 14 amino acids. Germline V lookup: CDR1 MNHNS, CDR2 SASEGT. Trimming shortened V by 7 bases and J by 0 bases, and 10 bases separated the two germline ends. In nucleotides, the CDR3 is TGTGCCAGCATGAAAGCTAGCTCCTACAATGAGCAGTTCTTC. This codes for CASMKASSYNEQFF.

This clonotype was recorded many times. The chain recombines TRBV4-1 with TRBJ2-1, with TRBD2 matching 8 bases. The CDR3 has 15 residues. The germline CDR1 and CDR2 sequences are MGHRA and YSYEKL. Trimming at V came to 0 bases and at J to 7 bases, leaving 5 bases not matched to a gene. The CDR3: CASSQESGSGNEQFF. In nucleotides, the CDR3 is TGCGCCAGCAGCCAAGAAAGCGGGAGTGGTAATGAGCAGTTCTTC.

With respect to this clonotype: A single base separates this from a much larger clone, so it may be a read error. The chain uses TRBV29-1 and TRBJ1-2; D remains unclear. Germline CDR1 SQVTM, CDR2 ANQGSEA. CDR3 length: 11 residues. As DNA, the CDR3 is TGCAGCGTTGCCGTGGACTATGGCTGCACCTTC. It yields the protein CSVAVDYGCTF.

This clonotype was counted at least ten times. The V call is TRBV6-5, the J call TRBJ1-4, with no clear D. V shed 5 bases and J shed 0 bases, with 7 bases lying between them. The CDR3 has 14 residues. The germline V gene encodes CDR1 MNHEY and CDR2 SVGAGI. The CDR3 region is CASSPTTTNEKLFF. CDR3 coding DNA: TGTGCCAGCAGTCCCACAACAACTAATGAAAAACTGTTTTTT.

Note on this clonotype: The conserved final phenylalanine or tryptophan is absent from the CDR3, which likely points to a read error. The DNA is left out, because the CDR3 cannot be placed on it with certainty; the CDR3 is given as TCRdb lists it. The chain couples TRBV11-2 to TRBJ2-7. The CDR3 length equals 15 residues, ends included. Germline V gene data show CDR1 as SGHAT and CDR2 as FQNNGV. This CDR3 reads CASSLLRIHHLRAVL.

The chain uses TRBV28 and TRBJ1-5; tentatively, D is TRBD1 (5 bases). There are 14 residues in the CDR3. The germline CDR1 and CDR2 sequences are MDHEN and SYDVKM. The V gene lost 9 bases and the J gene lost 3 bases, with 15 bases spanning the gap. Here the CDR3 DNA reads TGTGCCAGTACCTCCAGGGTTTTCAATCAGCCCCAGCATTTT. Its translation: CASTSRVFNQPQHF.

J is TRBJ2-7 and V is TRBV7-9; 9 bases fit TRBD1. Germline assignment: CDR1 SEHNR and CDR2 FQNEAQ (reference sequence). There are 16 residues in the CDR3. Trimming at V came to 2 bases and at J to 3 bases, leaving 8 bases not matched to a gene. The CDR3 is CASSLLTGTGLYEQYF. The CDR3 DNA reads TGTGCCAGCAGCTTACTCACCGGGACAGGGCTCTACGAGCAGTACTTC.

This clonotype was seen ten or more times. The chain employs TRBV6-1 and TRBJ2-3; 11 bases fit TRBD2. Trimming at V came to 5 bases and at J to 5 bases, leaving 9 bases not matched to a gene. The CDR3 runs to 16 residues. The germline gives CDR1 MNHNS, CDR2 SASEGT. The CDR3, as DNA: TGTGCCAGCAGTTCAACTAGCGGGAGTATAATAGATACGCAGTATTTT. Its protein is CASSSTSGSIIDTQYF.

This clonotype was seen a handful of times. J is TRBJ1-5 and V is TRBV10-3; weak D call: TRBD1 (6 bases). The germline V gene has CDR1 ENHRY and CDR2 SYGVKD. Trimming left V 0 bases short and J 6 bases short, with 15 bases between. The CDR3 has 16 residues. CDR3 in amino acids: CAISESETGQGQPQHF. CDR3 DNA sequence: TGTGCCATCAGTGAGTCGGAAACAGGGCAGGGTCAGCCCCAGCATTTT.

As for this clonotype: A much bigger clone sits one base away, suggesting this may be a read error. The CDR3 DNA reads TGTGCCAGCAGTTCTCAGGGGGCTCGCGGGAGGGTCAGTTACGAGCAGTACTTC. Translation: CASSSQGARGRVSYEQYF. The chain joins TRBV6-6 to TRBJ2-7; D might be TRBD2 (9 bases). Trimming removed 4 bases at V and 4 bases at J, with 26 bases between. The CDR3 contains 18 residues. Germline V gene lookup returns CDR1 MNHNY and CDR2 SVGAGI (reference sequence).

This clonotype was detected only a few times. The chain recombines TRBV10-3 with TRBJ1-1; D is undetermined. V lost 5 bases and J lost 1, with 5 bases in between. Per germline, CDR1 ENHRY and CDR2 SYGVKD. The CDR3 has 12 amino acids. CDR3 nucleotides: TGTGCCATCAGTAGTAAGAACACTGAAGCTTTCTTT. This codes for CAISSKNTEAFF.

The sample holds many counts of this clonotype. The chain couples TRBV11-2 to TRBJ2-7; D may be TRBD1 or TRBD2 (5 bases each). This CDR3 is 14 amino acids long. V was pared by 3 bases and J by 3 bases, with 12 bases between. Germline CDR1 reads SGHAT; CDR2 reads FQNNGV. Here the CDR3 reads CASSLAGTNYEQYF. CDR3 in DNA: TGTGCCAGCAGCTTGGCCGGGACCAACTACGAGCAGTACTTC.

This clonotype was seen a few times. This chain joins TRBV7-3 and TRBJ2-2, with TRBD1 matching 7 bases. V lost 5 bases to trimming and J lost 1 base; unmatched junction nucleotides: 7. From germline, CDR1 is SGHTA and CDR2 FQGTGA. The CDR3 is 16 amino acids. The CDR3 DNA follows: TGTGCCAGCAGCCCAAACAGGGGCCTGAACACCGGGGAGCTGTTTTTT. As protein: CASSPNRGLNTGELFF.

A remark on this clonotype: A read error may explain this, as a much larger clone is one base away. The DNA for the CDR3 is TGTGCCAGCAGCTGGGAAACGGGAGGCTCCTACGAGCAGTACTTC. Encoded protein: CASSWETGGSYEQYF. V and J are TRBV6-2 or TRBV6-3 and TRBJ2-7; 7 bases fit TRBD2. The CDR3 extends over 15 amino acids. After removal of 6 bases from V and 0 bases from J, the junction contained 8 bases not matched to a gene. CDR1 and CDR2 from the germline V gene are MNHEY and SVGEGT.

As regards this clonotype: An end of the junction differs from the germline gene, which may be a read error. The gene calls are TRBV5-5 and TRBJ1-2; 9 nucleotides align to TRBD1. This CDR3 comprises 15 residues. Germline CDR1 is SGHKS and CDR2 is YYEKEE (reference sequence). For the CDR3, the DNA is TGTGCCGGCAGCTGGGCCGGGACAGGGAACTATGGCTACACCTTC. Protein sequence: CAGSWAGTGNYGYTF.